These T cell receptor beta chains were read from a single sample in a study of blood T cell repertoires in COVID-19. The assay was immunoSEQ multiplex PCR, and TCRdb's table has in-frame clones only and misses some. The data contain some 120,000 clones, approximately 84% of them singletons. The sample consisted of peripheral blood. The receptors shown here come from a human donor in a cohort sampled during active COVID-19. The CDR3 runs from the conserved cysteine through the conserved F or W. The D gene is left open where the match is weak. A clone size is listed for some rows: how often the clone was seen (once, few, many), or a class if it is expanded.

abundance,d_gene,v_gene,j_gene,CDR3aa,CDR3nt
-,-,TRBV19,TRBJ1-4,CASKIATNEKLFF,TGTGCCAGCAAGATAGCAACTAATGAAAAACTGTTTTTT
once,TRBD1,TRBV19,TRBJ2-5,CASSIHRDSLVQYF,TGTGCCAGTAGTATACACCGGGACAGCTTAGTCCAGTACTTC
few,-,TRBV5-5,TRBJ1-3,CASSLRGVVGNTIYF,TGTGCCAGCAGCTTGCGGGGAGTTGTTGGAAACACCATATATTTT
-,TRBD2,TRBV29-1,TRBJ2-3,CSVEWLAGGKPTDTQYF,TGCAGCGTTGAATGGCTAGCGGGGGGCAAACCCACAGATACGCAGTATTTT
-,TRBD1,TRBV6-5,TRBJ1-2,CASSQGGQGVGGYTF,TGTGCCAGCAGTCAGGGCGGACAGGGGGTAGGCGGCTACACCTTC
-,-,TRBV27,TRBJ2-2,CASTSGGTGELFF,TGTGCCAGCACCTCCGGGGGTACCGGGGAGCTGTTTTTT
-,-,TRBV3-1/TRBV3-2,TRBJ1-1,CASSQDAGTEAFF,TGTGCCAGCAGCCAAGATGCAGGCACTGAAGCTTTCTTT
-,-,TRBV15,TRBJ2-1,CATSRLEDEQFF,TGTGCCACCAGCAGGCTGGAGGATGAGCAGTTCTTC
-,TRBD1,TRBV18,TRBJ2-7,CASSAGTGFSYEQYF,TGTGCCAGCTCAGCCGGGACAGGATTCTCCTACGAGCAGTACTTC
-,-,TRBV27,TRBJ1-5,CASTQAAGNQPQHF,TGTGCCAGCACCCAGGCGGCGGGGAATCAGCCCCAGCATTTT
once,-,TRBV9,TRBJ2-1,CASTSPTGEQFF,TGTGCCAGCACCTCTCCCACCGGGGAGCAGTTCTTC
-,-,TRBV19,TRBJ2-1,CASSIRGLDEQFF,TGTGCCAGTAGTATACGGGGGTTGGATGAGCAGTTCTTC
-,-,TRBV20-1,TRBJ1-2,CSASPAENYGYTF,TGCAGTGCTAGTCCGGCGGAGAACTATGGCTACACCTTC
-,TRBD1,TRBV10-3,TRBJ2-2,CAISDRGQSGELFF,TGTGCCATCAGTGACAGGGGGCAGTCCGGGGAGCTGTTTTTT
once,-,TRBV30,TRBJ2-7,CAWSGRGDDEQYF,TGTGCCTGGAGTGGAAGGGGTGACGACGAGCAGTACTTC
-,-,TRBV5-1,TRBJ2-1,CASSGRGEWFGNEQFF,TGCGCCAGCAGCGGGAGGGGGGAGTGGTTCGGCAATGAGCAGTTCTTC